The source of this T cell receptor (beta chain) is a study of blood T cell repertoires in COVID-19. Study context: T cells, B-cell-depleted T cells, or PBMCs supplied cDNA or gDNA.

Only in-frame clones appear in the TCRdb table, and some are missing; sequencing was by immunoSEQ multiplex PCR. The sample has some 400,000 clones, around 92% seen once. Unmatched junction bases numbered 7, after V lost 8 bases and J lost 6 bases. The germline gives CDR1 SGHTA, CDR2 FQGTGA. This CDR3 is built from 12 residues. The sequence was obtained from a woman aged 25-40 years who had recovered from COVID-19. The chain uses TRBV7-3 and TRBJ2-7; TRBD1 matches 7 bases. The sequencing sample was made of PBMCs or T cells enriched from blood (not recorded which). CDR3 residues: CASGLGQIEQYF. In DNA form, the CDR3 reads TGTGCCAGCGGATTGGGACAGATCGAGCAGTACTTC.